The 17 T cell receptor beta chains below all came from one sample that was sequenced in a study of identical twins. MiXCR was run by TCRdb on the 5' RACE reads, yielding one entry per CDR3 protein. The sample lists fewer than 550,000 distinct CDR3 sequences; about 13% were seen once. The same sample was also used in a study of yellow fever vaccine responses in identical twins.

Material: CD4+ T cells sorted from blood. The receptor source for this set is a woman aged 18-29 years in good health.

The rearrangement uses TRBV4-2 and TRBJ2-2; TRBD2 aligns across 14 bases. The CDR3 totals 16 residues. Germline values: CDR1 LGHNA, CDR2 YNFKEQ. The J segment lost 7 bases and the V segment lost 2 bases, leaving 3 bases of the junction unmatched. The CDR3 DNA sequence: TGTGCCAGCAGCCAATTGACTAGCGGGGGGGGCGGGGAGCTGTTTTTT. It translates to CASSQLTSGGGGELFF.

CDR3 sequence reads: CASSYRTSGGAAVNEQFF. The CDR3 bases are TGTGCCAGCAGCTATAGAACTAGCGGGGGGGCCGCCGTTAATGAGCAGTTCTTC. This rearrangement joins TRBV21-1 to TRBJ2-1; TRBD2 was called by the table and not checked on the DNA. TRBV21-1 is designated a pseudogene. The CDR3 sequence is 18 residues long.

The chain links TRBV11-1 to TRBJ2-7, with TRBD1 identical over 11 bases. The V and J ends lost 4 bases and 5 bases, in that order; junction bases with no gene match: 19. Germline V gene data show CDR1 as SGHAT and CDR2 as FQDESV (reference sequence). CDR3 size: 19 residues. The CDR3: CASSYRRTGGWASSNEQYF. The CDR3 nucleotides read TGTGCCAGCAGCTATCGCCGGACAGGGGGCTGGGCTAGTTCCAACGAGCAGTACTTC.

This clonotype has more than one count but fewer than ten. The chain combines TRBV6-1 with TRBJ2-7; TRBD1 or TRBD2 may be the D gene (6 bases each). The CDR3 sequence is 14 residues long. Germline lookup yields CDR1 MNHNS and CDR2 SASEGT. Trimming stripped 6 bases from V and 4 bases from J, with 16 bases between. CDR3 sequence: CASRNQGRRYEQYF. The CDR3 DNA sequence: TGTGCCAGCAGGAACCAGGGGAGGAGGTACGAGCAGTACTTC.

This clonotype was found many times. The chain is built from TRBV20-1 and TRBJ2-7; 9 bases map to TRBD1. The germline gives CDR1 DFQATT, CDR2 SNEGSKA (reference sequence). The CDR3 is 13 residues long. V gave up 3 bases and J gave up 5 bases; unmatched junction bases: 5. This CDR3 reads CSARDRGGHEQYF. CDR3 nucleotides: TGCAGTGCTAGGGACAGGGGTGGGCACGAGCAGTACTTC.

A few counts support this clonotype. The V call is TRBV11-2, the J call TRBJ2-1, with 8 bases fitting TRBD1. Germline CDR1 reads SGHAT; CDR2 reads FQNNGV. This CDR3 comprises 12 residues. V shed 4 bases, J shed 10 bases, and the junction held 3 bases outside the gene matches. CDR3 in DNA: TGTGCCAGCAGCTCACACAGGGGGGAGCAGTTCTTC. This codes for CASSSHRGEQFF.

The chain joins TRBV6-1 to TRBJ2-3, with 7 bases aligning to TRBD1. V trimming: 5 bases; J trimming: 0 bases; junction bases outside the gene matches: 5. Germline assignment: CDR1 MNHNS and CDR2 SASEGT. The CDR3 has 15 residues. The CDR3 bases are TGTGCCAGCAGTCGCGGACAGGCTAGCACAGATACGCAGTATTTT. Translating gives CASSRGQASTDTQYF.

This clonotype has a handful of counts. The V and J genes are TRBV2 and TRBJ1-5; 8 bases align to TRBD1. Germline lookup yields CDR1 SNHLY and CDR2 FYNNEI. CDR3 length: 14 amino acids. Trimming removed 6 bases from V and 8 bases from J; junction bases left unmatched: 9. This CDR3 is CASSVQGVPEPQHF. In DNA, the CDR3 is TGTGCCAGCAGCGTACAGGGGGTTCCCGAGCCCCAGCATTTT.

This clonotype showed up just once. The chain employs TRBV7-2 and TRBJ2-3; no clear D gene. The CDR3 has 16 amino acids. Per the germline V gene, CDR1 is SGHTA and CDR2 is FQGNSA. Trimming removed 2 bases from V and 0 bases from J, with 12 bases in between. CDR3 bases: TGTGCCAGCAGCTTATACCGGTCCAGTAGCACAGATACGCAGTATTTT. This gives the protein CASSLYRSSSTDTQYF.

The chain uses TRBV28 and TRBJ2-2; D unresolved. Germline CDR1 is MDHEN and CDR2 is SYDVKM. The CDR3 spans 13 residues. Trimming took 9 bases from V and 4 from J, leaving 12 bases between them. CDR3 in DNA: TGTGCCAGGGCTATTCCGAGCACCGGGGAGCTGTTTTTT. Its translation is CARAIPSTGELFF.

This clonotype occurred a few times. The V and J genes are TRBV15 and TRBJ2-1; 7 bases are a match to TRBD1. The CDR3 consists of 13 residues. The trim removed 5 bases at V and 4 bases at J, leaving 2 bases unmatched. Per germline, CDR1 LNHNV and CDR2 YYDKDF (reference sequence). The CDR3 DNA sequence: TGTGCCACCAGCCCAGGGGGTTACAATGAGCAGTTCTTC. Its protein product is CATSPGGYNEQFF.

This clonotype was recorded at least ten times. The junction departs from the called germline gene at one end, perhaps through a read error. The chain uses TRBV7-7 and TRBJ2-7; 10 nucleotides agree with TRBD2. The CDR3 spans 15 residues. Per germline, CDR1 SSHAT and CDR2 FNYEAQ (reference sequence). This CDR3 reads CASSPGLAETYEQYF. The CDR3, as DNA: TGTGCTAGCAGTCCCGGACTAGCGGAGACCTACGAGCAGTACTTC. Drawing the rest from reference TRBV7-7 and TRBJ2-7, the complete variable domain is GAGVSQSPRYKVTKRGQDVTLRCDPISSHATLYWYQQALGQGPEFLTYFNYEAQPDKSGLPSDRFSAERPEGSISTLTIQRTEQRDSAMYRCASSPGLAETYEQYFGPGTRLTVT.

A few counts support this clonotype. The V gene is TRBV10-3, the J gene TRBJ2-2, with D perhaps TRBD1 or TRBD2 (5 bases each). Trimming took off 6 bases at V and 4 bases at J, with 12 bases between the two ends. The germline CDR1 and CDR2 sequences are ENHRY and SYGVKD. This CDR3 comprises 14 residues. The chain's CDR3 is CAIRGTARTGELFF. The CDR3 nucleotides read TGTGCCATCAGGGGGACCGCCCGCACCGGGGAGCTGTTTTTT.

This clonotype has only a few counts. The gene calls are TRBV7-9 and TRBJ2-1; 7 nucleotides match TRBD2. Germline V gene data show CDR1 as SEHNR and CDR2 as FQNEAQ (reference sequence). This CDR3 spans 14 amino acids. V lost 3 bases and J lost 6; bases outside the gene matches: 5. DNA of the CDR3: TGTGCCAGCAGCTTGGGCGGGAGAATCAATGAGCAGTTCTTC. Amino acids: CASSLGGRINEQFF.

This clonotype occurred a few times. The V call is TRBV6-1, the J call TRBJ2-1; 7 bases are a match to TRBD2. The junction had 11 bases not matched to a gene; V was cut back by 6 bases and J by 6 bases. This CDR3 comprises 15 residues. Germline CDR1 reads MNHNS; CDR2 reads SASEGT. CDR3 protein: CASRAAGDVLNEQFF. CDR3 DNA: TGTGCCAGCAGGGCGGCGGGGGACGTCCTCAATGAGCAGTTCTTC.

The chain has TRBV20-1 and TRBJ2-1; a weak D match, TRBD1 (9 bases). CDR3 length: 18 amino acids. V dropped 6 bases and J dropped 8 bases, with 32 bases sitting between them. The germline gives CDR1 DFQATT, CDR2 SNEGSKA (reference sequence). The CDR3 protein is CSADEDRGYSGEGDEQFF. The CDR3 DNA is TGCAGTGCCGATGAGGACAGGGGCTATAGCGGGGAGGGGGATGAGCAGTTCTTC.

V is TRBV28 and J is TRBJ2-7; a possible D gene is TRBD2 (6 bases). V was trimmed by 7 bases and J by 3 bases, leaving 13 bases between them. Germline V gives CDR1 MDHEN, CDR2 SYDVKM. The CDR3 is made up of 13 amino acids. CDR3 DNA sequence: TGTGCCAGCACGCGGGGACGTCTCTACGAGCAGTACTTC. It yields the protein CASTRGRLYEQYF.